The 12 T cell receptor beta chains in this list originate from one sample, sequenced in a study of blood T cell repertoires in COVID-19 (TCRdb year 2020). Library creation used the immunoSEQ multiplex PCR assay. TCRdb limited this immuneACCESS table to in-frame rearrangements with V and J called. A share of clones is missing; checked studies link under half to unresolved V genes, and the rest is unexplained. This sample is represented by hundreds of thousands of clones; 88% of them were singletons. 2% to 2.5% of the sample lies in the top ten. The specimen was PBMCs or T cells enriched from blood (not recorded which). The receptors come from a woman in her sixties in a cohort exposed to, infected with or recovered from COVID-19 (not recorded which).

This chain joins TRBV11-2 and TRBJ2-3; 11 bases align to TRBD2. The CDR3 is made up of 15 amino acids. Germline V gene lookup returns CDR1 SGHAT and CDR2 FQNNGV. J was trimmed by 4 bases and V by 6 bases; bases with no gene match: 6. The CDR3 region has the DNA TGTGCCAGCAGGGTAGCGGGAGGGCCCGCAGATACGCAGTATTTT. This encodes CASRVAGGPADTQYF.

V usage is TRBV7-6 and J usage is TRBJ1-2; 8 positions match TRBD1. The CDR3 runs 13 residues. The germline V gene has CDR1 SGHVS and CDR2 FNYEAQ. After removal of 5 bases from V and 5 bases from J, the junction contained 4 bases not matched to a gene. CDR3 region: CASSPGQGYGYTF. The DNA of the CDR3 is TGTGCCAGCAGCCCCGGACAGGGTTATGGCTACACCTTC.

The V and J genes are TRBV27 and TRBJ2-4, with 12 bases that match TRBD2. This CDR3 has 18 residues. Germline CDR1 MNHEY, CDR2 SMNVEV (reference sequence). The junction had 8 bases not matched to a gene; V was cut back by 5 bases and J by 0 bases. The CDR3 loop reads CASSPALAGGLAKNIQYF. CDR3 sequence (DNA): TGTGCCAGCAGTCCCGCGCTAGCGGGAGGGCTAGCCAAAAACATTCAGTACTTC.

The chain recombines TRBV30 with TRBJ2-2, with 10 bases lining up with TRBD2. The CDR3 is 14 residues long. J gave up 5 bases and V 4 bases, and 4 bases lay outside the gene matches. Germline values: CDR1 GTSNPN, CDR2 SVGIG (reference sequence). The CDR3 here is CAWKVAGGTGELFF. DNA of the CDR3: TGTGCCTGGAAGGTAGCGGGAGGAACCGGGGAGCTGTTTTTT.

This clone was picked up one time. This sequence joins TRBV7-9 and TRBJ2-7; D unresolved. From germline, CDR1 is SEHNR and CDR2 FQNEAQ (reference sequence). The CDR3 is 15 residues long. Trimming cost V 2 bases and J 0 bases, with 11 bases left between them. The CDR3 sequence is CASSLYSRGSYEQYF. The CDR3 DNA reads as TGTGCCAGCAGCTTATATTCCCGCGGCTCCTACGAGCAGTACTTC.

The CDR3 region is CASGGTSGSLVETQYF. The CDR3 coding sequence is TGCGCCAGCGGGGGGACTAGCGGGTCCCTCGTAGAGACCCAGTACTTC. The chain combines TRBV10-2 with TRBJ2-5; 12 bases are a match to TRBD2. Germline CDR1 WSHSY, CDR2 SAAADI. V trimming: 8 bases; J trimming: 4 bases; junction bases outside the gene matches: 11. This CDR3 comprises 16 residues.

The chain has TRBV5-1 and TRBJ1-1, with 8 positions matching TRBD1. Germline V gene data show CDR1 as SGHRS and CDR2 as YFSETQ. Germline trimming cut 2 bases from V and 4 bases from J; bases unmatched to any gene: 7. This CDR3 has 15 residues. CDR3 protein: CASSFPDREVTEAFF. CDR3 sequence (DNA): TGCGCCAGCAGCTTTCCGGACAGGGAGGTCACTGAAGCTTTCTTT.

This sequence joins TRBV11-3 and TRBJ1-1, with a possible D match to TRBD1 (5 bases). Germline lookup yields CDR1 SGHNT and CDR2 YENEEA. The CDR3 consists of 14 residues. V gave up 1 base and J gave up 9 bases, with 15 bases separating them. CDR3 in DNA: TGTGCCAGCAGCTTAGCCCGGGGGGTAGGAAAAGCTTTCTTT. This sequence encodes CASSLARGVGKAFF.

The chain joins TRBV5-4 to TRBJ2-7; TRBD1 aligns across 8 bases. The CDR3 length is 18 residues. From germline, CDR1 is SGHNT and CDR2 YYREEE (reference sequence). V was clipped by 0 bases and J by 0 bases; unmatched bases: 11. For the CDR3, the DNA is TGTGCCAGCAGCTTGGCCCCGGGACAGGCCCGAAGCTCCTACGAGCAGTACTTC. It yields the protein CASSLAPGQARSSYEQYF.

CDR3 nucleotide sequence: TGCAGCGTTGCGGCAGGCCCCTCTAACTATGGCTACACCTTC. Encoded protein: CSVAAGPSNYGYTF. The chain employs TRBV29-1 and TRBJ1-2; D gene unclear. The CDR3 extends over 14 amino acids. Trimming removed 4 bases at V and 0 bases at J, with 12 bases between. The germline V gene has CDR1 SQVTM and CDR2 ANQGSEA.

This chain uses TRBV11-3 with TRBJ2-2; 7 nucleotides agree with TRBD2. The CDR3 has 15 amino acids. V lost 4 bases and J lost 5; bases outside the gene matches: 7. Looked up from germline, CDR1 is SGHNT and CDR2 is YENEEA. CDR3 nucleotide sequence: TGTGCCAGCAGCTCCCCGGGGGAGGGGACCGGGGAGCTGTTTTTT. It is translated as CASSSPGEGTGELFF.

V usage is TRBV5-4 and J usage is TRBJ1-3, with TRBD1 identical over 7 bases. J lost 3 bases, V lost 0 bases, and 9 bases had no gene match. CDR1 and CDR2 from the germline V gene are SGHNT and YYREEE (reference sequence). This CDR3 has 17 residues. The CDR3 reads CASSLGGLTGSGNTIYF. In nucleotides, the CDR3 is TGTGCCAGCAGCTTGGGGGGCCTGACAGGGAGTGGAAACACCATATATTTT.